This paragraph covers one T cell receptor (beta chain) sequence. Its antigen target is currently unknown. No much larger clone exists at a distance of one base, and base qualities are not known. The data belong to a study of control samples from healthy donors and cancer patients (dated by TCRdb to about 2020). Libraries were prepared through the immunoSEQ multiplex PCR assay. As stored in TCRdb, this immuneACCESS dataset retains in-frame rearrangements with V and J assigned. A fraction of the clones does not appear; measured against another copy, unresolved V genes explain less than half of the discrepancy, and the remainder lacks a known reason. In all, the sample holds 150,000 or so clones, and approximately 94% of those were seen once. 10% to 15% of the sample rests with the top ten. The CDR1 and CDR2 encoded by the germline V gene are MDHEN and SYDVKM. At the junction V is shortened by 6 bases and J by 1 base, with 9 bases in between. The CDR3, cysteine through phenylalanine, is 14 amino acids long. Just the 42-base CDR3 DNA is kept, in frame starting at base 1.

The chain was built from TRBV28 and TRBJ2-2; the D gene is unclear. The sequence derives from a man between 35 and 55 years old in good health. Sequenced: blood. CDR3 sequence: CASRFSQNTGELFF. The DNA sequence is as follows: TGTGCCAGCAGATTTTCCCAGAACACCGGGGAGCTGTTTTTT.